These T cell receptor beta chains were read from a single sample in a study of cytomegalovirus exposure and HLA in healthy donors. TCRdb's table, derived via immunoSEQ multiplex PCR, lists solely in-frame clones and lacks some. This sample has 110,000 to 150,000 clones; 75% occur once, and the top ten carry more than 6.5%. The sequenced sample consisted of PBMCs. The receptors come from a man under 40 in good health and CMV-seronegative. Each CDR3 is given with its conserved first and last residue. A D gene is named only where the DNA matches it firmly. Part of the rows lack a size; the others show once, few, many or a class for expanded clones.

cdr3_nt: TGTGCCAGCAGTGGGCTAGCGGTCCGAGAGCAGTACTTC
cdr3_aa: CASSGLAVREQYF
clone_size: .
j_call: TRBJ2-7
v_call: TRBV6-5
d_call: TRBD2

cdr3_nt: TGTGCCAGCACCAGGACAGGACCAGCAGATACGCAGTATTTT
cdr3_aa: CASTRTGPADTQYF
clone_size: .
j_call: TRBJ2-3
v_call: TRBV28
d_call: TRBD1

cdr3_nt: TGCGCCAGCAGCTATTTCGACAGGGGGCCCCTCGAGCAGTACTTC
cdr3_aa: CASSYFDRGPLEQYF
clone_size: .
j_call: TRBJ2-7
v_call: TRBV5-1
d_call: TRBD1

cdr3_nt: TGTGCCATCAGTGACCCGACAGGGAAGAGTAACTATGGCTACACCTTC
cdr3_aa: CAISDPTGKSNYGYTF
clone_size: .
j_call: TRBJ1-2
v_call: TRBV10-3
d_call: TRBD1

cdr3_nt: TGCGCCAGCAGCTTGGACTTATCCTACAATGAGCAGTTCTTC
cdr3_aa: CASSLDLSYNEQFF
clone_size: few
j_call: TRBJ2-1
v_call: TRBV5-1
d_call: .

cdr3_nt: TGTGCCAGCAGAGGACAGGGGGCAGGCTATGGCTACACCTTC
cdr3_aa: CASRGQGAGYGYTF
clone_size: .
j_call: TRBJ1-2
v_call: TRBV6-5
d_call: TRBD1

cdr3_nt: TGCGCCAGCAGCTTCCGGTCACGCGGGGATACGCAGTATTTT
cdr3_aa: CASSFRSRGDTQYF
clone_size: .
j_call: TRBJ2-3
v_call: TRBV5-1
d_call: .

cdr3_nt: TGTGCCAGCAGCTTAGCATTTACAGCAGGGCAAGCTTTCTTT
cdr3_aa: CASSLAFTAGQAFF
clone_size: .
j_call: TRBJ1-1
v_call: TRBV11-1
d_call: .

cdr3_nt: TGTGCCACCAGCACCTACACAGGGGACGGAAACACCATATATTTT
cdr3_aa: CATSTYTGDGNTIYF
clone_size: .
j_call: TRBJ1-3
v_call: TRBV15
d_call: TRBD1

cdr3_nt: TGCGCCAGCAGCTTGGGGACAGGGGTCTACGAGCAGTACTTC
cdr3_aa: CASSLGTGVYEQYF
clone_size: .
j_call: TRBJ2-7
v_call: TRBV5-1
d_call: TRBD1

cdr3_nt: TGTGCCAGCAGTCCTTCTCCCGGGGGAGAGACCCAGTACTTC
cdr3_aa: CASSPSPGGETQYF
clone_size: .
j_call: TRBJ2-5
v_call: TRBV28
d_call: .

cdr3_nt: TGTGCCAGTGTTCTCCCTGGCGGTGAGCAGTTCTTC
cdr3_aa: CASVLPGGEQFF
clone_size: .
j_call: TRBJ2-1
v_call: TRBV25-1
d_call: .

cdr3_nt: TGCAGTGCTGGCATATCATGGGAAGCTTTCTTT
cdr3_aa: CSAGISWEAFF
clone_size: .
j_call: TRBJ1-1
v_call: TRBV20-1
d_call: .

cdr3_nt: TGTGCCAGCAGCTTAGGGGGGGTCCCCTACGAGCAGTACTTC
cdr3_aa: CASSLGGVPYEQYF
clone_size: .
j_call: TRBJ2-7
v_call: TRBV7-3
d_call: TRBD2

cdr3_nt: TGTGCCAGTAGAGGGACAGGGGGTATCATTGAGCAGTTCTTC
cdr3_aa: CASRGTGGIIEQFF
clone_size: once
j_call: TRBJ2-1
v_call: TRBV19
d_call: TRBD1

cdr3_nt: TGCGCCAGCAGCCAAGGGGACAGGGCATACGGAAACACCATATATTTT
cdr3_aa: CASSQGDRAYGNTIYF
clone_size: .
j_call: TRBJ1-3
v_call: TRBV4-1
d_call: TRBD1

cdr3_nt: TGTGCCATCAGTGATTCGGGCGGGGCGGGTCCCGGGGAGCTGTTTTTT
cdr3_aa: CAISDSGGAGPGELFF
clone_size: .
j_call: TRBJ2-2
v_call: TRBV10-3
d_call: .

cdr3_nt: TGCAGCGTTGTACTGATGAACACTGAAGCTTTCTTT
cdr3_aa: CSVVLMNTEAFF
clone_size: .
j_call: TRBJ1-1
v_call: TRBV29-1
d_call: .

cdr3_nt: TGTGCCAGTAGCACCCAGGGTGGGCAGTACAATGAGCAGTTCTTC
cdr3_aa: CASSTQGGQYNEQFF
clone_size: .
j_call: TRBJ2-1
v_call: TRBV19
d_call: .

cdr3_nt: TGTGCCAGCAGCTTGGCTAATTCACCCCTCCACTTT
cdr3_aa: CASSLANSPLHF
clone_size: .
j_call: TRBJ1-6
v_call: TRBV7-2
d_call: .

cdr3_nt: TGTGCCAGCAGGCGAGACAGCTCCGGGGAGCTGTTTTTT
cdr3_aa: CASRRDSSGELFF
clone_size: once
j_call: TRBJ2-2
v_call: TRBV7-9
d_call: .

cdr3_nt: TGTGCCAGCAGCCTTAGAGGTTCACCCCTCCACTTT
cdr3_aa: CASSLRGSPLHF
clone_size: .
j_call: TRBJ1-6
v_call: TRBV7-2
d_call: .

cdr3_nt: TGTGCCAGCAGTTTACAGAATTTGAACACTGAAGCTTTCTTT
cdr3_aa: CASSLQNLNTEAFF
clone_size: .
j_call: TRBJ1-1
v_call: TRBV28
d_call: .

cdr3_nt: TGTGCCACCAGCAGACGCGGACTAGCCGGCTCCTACGAGCAGTACTTC
cdr3_aa: CATSRRGLAGSYEQYF
clone_size: few
j_call: TRBJ2-7
v_call: TRBV15
d_call: TRBD2

cdr3_nt: TGTGCCAGCAGCGTGACTAGCGGGAGAAGTTACGAGCAGTACTTC
cdr3_aa: CASSVTSGRSYEQYF
clone_size: .
j_call: TRBJ2-7
v_call: TRBV9
d_call: TRBD2

cdr3_nt: TGTGCCAGCAGCTTAAGTCTAGCTGTCGATACGCAGTATTTT
cdr3_aa: CASSLSLAVDTQYF
clone_size: .
j_call: TRBJ2-3
v_call: TRBV7-2
d_call: .

cdr3_nt: TGCGCCAGCAGCCCTCAACCGACTAGCGGGGGGGATGAGGAGACCCAGTACTTC
cdr3_aa: CASSPQPTSGGDEETQYF
clone_size: .
j_call: TRBJ2-5
v_call: TRBV4-1
d_call: TRBD2

cdr3_nt: TGTGCCAGCAGTGAAAGTTGGGAGACTAGCGACACGTTAAACAATGAGCAGTTCTTC
cdr3_aa: CASSESWETSDTLNNEQFF
clone_size: .
j_call: TRBJ2-1
v_call: TRBV2
d_call: TRBD2

cdr3_nt: TGCGCCAGCAGCGCGTCAACTTCTCTAAACTATGGCTACACCTTC
cdr3_aa: CASSASTSLNYGYTF
clone_size: .
j_call: TRBJ1-2
v_call: TRBV5-1
d_call: .

cdr3_nt: TGTGCCAGCAGTGAATGGAACTCGGGACTCAACTATGGCTACACCTTC
cdr3_aa: CASSEWNSGLNYGYTF
clone_size: once
j_call: TRBJ1-2
v_call: TRBV6-1
d_call: .

cdr3_nt: TGTGCCACCAGCAGGGGACAGGGTGAAAAACTGTTTTTT
cdr3_aa: CATSRGQGEKLFF
clone_size: .
j_call: TRBJ1-4
v_call: TRBV15
d_call: TRBD1

cdr3_nt: TGTGCCAGCAGTCCCACAAGGAGCCTGAACACTGAAGCTTTCTTT
cdr3_aa: CASSPTRSLNTEAFF
clone_size: once
j_call: TRBJ1-1
v_call: TRBV6-5
d_call: .

cdr3_nt: TGTGCCAGCGGGGGGTGGGCAGCTGTGAATGAGCAGTTCTTC
cdr3_aa: CASGGWAAVNEQFF
clone_size: .
j_call: TRBJ2-1
v_call: TRBV28
d_call: .

cdr3_nt: TGTGCCAGTAGTATACGGACAGGGGGGTCCTACGAGCAGTACTTC
cdr3_aa: CASSIRTGGSYEQYF
clone_size: .
j_call: TRBJ2-7
v_call: TRBV19
d_call: TRBD1

cdr3_nt: TGTGCCATCAGTGTACAGACAGGGGATAACTATGGCTACACCTTC
cdr3_aa: CAISVQTGDNYGYTF
clone_size: .
j_call: TRBJ1-2
v_call: TRBV10-3
d_call: TRBD1

cdr3_nt: TGTGCCAGCAGTCAGGGAGGAGAGACCCAGTACTTC
cdr3_aa: CASSQGGETQYF
clone_size: .
j_call: TRBJ2-5
v_call: TRBV6-1
d_call: .

cdr3_nt: TGTGCCAGCAAAATACCCCCATACACAGGGCTGAACACTGAAGCTTTCTTT
cdr3_aa: CASKIPPYTGLNTEAFF
clone_size: .
j_call: TRBJ1-1
v_call: TRBV9
d_call: .

cdr3_nt: TGTGCCAGCAGCCTTACTAGCGGGAGGTCCTACGAGCAGTACTTC
cdr3_aa: CASSLTSGRSYEQYF
clone_size: few
j_call: TRBJ2-7
v_call: TRBV6-5
d_call: TRBD2

cdr3_nt: TGCGCCAGCCGGGGACAGGGGGCCTACGAGCAGTACTTC
cdr3_aa: CASRGQGAYEQYF
clone_size: .
j_call: TRBJ2-7
v_call: TRBV5-1
d_call: TRBD1

cdr3_nt: TGCAGCGTTGAAGATCGGCAGGGGTCTGGCTACACCTTC
cdr3_aa: CSVEDRQGSGYTF
clone_size: .
j_call: TRBJ1-2
v_call: TRBV29-1
d_call: .

cdr3_nt: TGTGCCAGCAGCTCAATGCTCGCGGGGAATGAGCAGTTCTTC
cdr3_aa: CASSSMLAGNEQFF
clone_size: .
j_call: TRBJ2-1
v_call: TRBV7-9
d_call: .

cdr3_nt: TGTGCCAGCAGCCCAACATTGGGGAGGTCCTACGAGCAGTACTTC
cdr3_aa: CASSPTLGRSYEQYF
clone_size: .
j_call: TRBJ2-7
v_call: TRBV5-4
d_call: .

cdr3_nt: TGCGCCAGCAGCCCCCGGACTAGCGGGCAACCAGATACGCAGTATTTT
cdr3_aa: CASSPRTSGQPDTQYF
clone_size: .
j_call: TRBJ2-3
v_call: TRBV5-1
d_call: TRBD2

cdr3_nt: TGTGCCAGCAGCTTAGTTGGGGGGAGAGAGACCCAGTACTTC
cdr3_aa: CASSLVGGRETQYF
clone_size: .
j_call: TRBJ2-5
v_call: TRBV7-3
d_call: .

cdr3_nt: TGTGCCAGCAGTGCTAGTAATGAGCAGTTCTTC
cdr3_aa: CASSASNEQFF
clone_size: .
j_call: TRBJ2-1
v_call: TRBV6-6
d_call: .

cdr3_nt: TGTGCCAGCAGCTTAGCACCGGGACAGCCGCCGGGCTACACCTTC
cdr3_aa: CASSLAPGQPPGYTF
clone_size: .
j_call: TRBJ1-2
v_call: TRBV7-2
d_call: TRBD1

cdr3_nt: TGTGCCAGCCAAGAGGCAGTTCGGGGCTACACCTTC
cdr3_aa: CASQEAVRGYTF
clone_size: .
j_call: TRBJ1-2
v_call: TRBV6-5
d_call: .

cdr3_nt: TGTGCCAGCAGTTTAGATTTGCGGGGCAAGCAGTACTTC
cdr3_aa: CASSLDLRGKQYF
clone_size: few
j_call: TRBJ2-7
v_call: TRBV28
d_call: .

cdr3_nt: TGCGCCAGCAGCGCGGAGGCCGTGAACACTGAAGCTTTCTTT
cdr3_aa: CASSAEAVNTEAFF
clone_size: .
j_call: TRBJ1-1
v_call: TRBV5-1
d_call: .

cdr3_nt: TGTGCCAGCAGTCCGGGACAGGGTCCCTATGGCTACACCTTC
cdr3_aa: CASSPGQGPYGYTF
clone_size: few
j_call: TRBJ1-2
v_call: TRBV6-5
d_call: TRBD1

cdr3_nt: TGTGCCAGCAGCTCCCAAATAGATGAGCAGTTCTTC
cdr3_aa: CASSSQIDEQFF
clone_size: .
j_call: TRBJ2-1
v_call: TRBV11-2
d_call: .

cdr3_nt: TGTGCCAGCAGCTTGGTGGGACAGGGGGCGCCGGGCACTGAAGCTTTCTTT
cdr3_aa: CASSLVGQGAPGTEAFF
clone_size: .
j_call: TRBJ1-1
v_call: TRBV5-4
d_call: TRBD1

cdr3_nt: TGCGCCAGCAGTGTGAAGGGGGCAAATGAGCAGTTCTTC
cdr3_aa: CASSVKGANEQFF
clone_size: .
j_call: TRBJ2-1
v_call: TRBV10-2
d_call: TRBD1

cdr3_nt: TGTGCCAGCAGTTTTCGGCGACAGGGCACTAATGAAAAACTGTTTTTT
cdr3_aa: CASSFRRQGTNEKLFF
clone_size: .
j_call: TRBJ1-4
v_call: TRBV5-6
d_call: TRBD1

cdr3_nt: TGTGCCAGCAGCTCAGAGACAGGGGAAGAAAAACTGTTTTTT
cdr3_aa: CASSSETGEEKLFF
clone_size: .
j_call: TRBJ1-4
v_call: TRBV5-4
d_call: TRBD1

cdr3_nt: TGTGCCAGCAGTGGGGAGGGACAGGGCACTCAGCCCCAGCATTTT
cdr3_aa: CASSGEGQGTQPQHF
clone_size: .
j_call: TRBJ1-5
v_call: TRBV2
d_call: TRBD1

cdr3_nt: TGTGCCAGCAGCGTAGGCGGGGGGGCTGGTGAGCAGTTCTTC
cdr3_aa: CASSVGGGAGEQFF
clone_size: once
j_call: TRBJ2-1
v_call: TRBV9
d_call: TRBD2

cdr3_nt: TGTGCCAGCAGTGAAGACAGGGGGTCGGGACAGCCCCAGCATTTT
cdr3_aa: CASSEDRGSGQPQHF
clone_size: .
j_call: TRBJ1-5
v_call: TRBV6-1
d_call: TRBD1

cdr3_nt: TGTGCCAGCAGTGGGGGAGGGGGGCCCCAGCATTTT
cdr3_aa: CASSGGGGPQHF
clone_size: .
j_call: TRBJ1-5
v_call: TRBV6-5
d_call: .